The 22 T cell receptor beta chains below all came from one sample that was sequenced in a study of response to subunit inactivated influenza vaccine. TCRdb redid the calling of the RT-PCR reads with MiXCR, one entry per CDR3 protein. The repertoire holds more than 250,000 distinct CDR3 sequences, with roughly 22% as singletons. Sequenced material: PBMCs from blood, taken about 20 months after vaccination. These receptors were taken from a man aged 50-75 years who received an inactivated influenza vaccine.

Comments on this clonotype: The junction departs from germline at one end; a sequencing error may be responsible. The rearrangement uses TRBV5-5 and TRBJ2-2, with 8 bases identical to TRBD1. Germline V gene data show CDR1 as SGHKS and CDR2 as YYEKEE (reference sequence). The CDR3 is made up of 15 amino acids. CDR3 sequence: CASAQLGQVAGGLFF. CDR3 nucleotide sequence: TGTGCCAGCGCGCAACTGGGACAGGTTGCCGGGGGGCTGTTTTTT.

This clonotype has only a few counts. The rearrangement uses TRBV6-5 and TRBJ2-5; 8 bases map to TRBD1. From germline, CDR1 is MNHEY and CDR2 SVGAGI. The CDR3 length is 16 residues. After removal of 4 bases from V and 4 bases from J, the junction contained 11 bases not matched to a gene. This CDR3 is CASSSSRRTGRETQYF. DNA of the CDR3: TGTGCCAGCAGTTCCTCACGACGGACAGGGAGAGAGACCCAGTACTTC.

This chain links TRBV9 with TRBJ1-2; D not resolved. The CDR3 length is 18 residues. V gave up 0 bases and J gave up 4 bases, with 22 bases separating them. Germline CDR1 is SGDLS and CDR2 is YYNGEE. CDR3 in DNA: TGTGCCAGCAGCGTAGCTAAGGAGGGAAGCCCCCCTATCTATGGCTACACCTTC. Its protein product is CASSVAKEGSPPIYGYTF.

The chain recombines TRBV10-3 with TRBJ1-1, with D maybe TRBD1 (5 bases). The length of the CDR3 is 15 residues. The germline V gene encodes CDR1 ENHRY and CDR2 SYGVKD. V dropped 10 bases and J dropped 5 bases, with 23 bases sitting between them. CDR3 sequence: CAKMDGTKGRTEAFF. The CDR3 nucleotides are TGTGCCAAAATGGACGGGACTAAGGGGAGGACTGAAGCTTTCTTT.

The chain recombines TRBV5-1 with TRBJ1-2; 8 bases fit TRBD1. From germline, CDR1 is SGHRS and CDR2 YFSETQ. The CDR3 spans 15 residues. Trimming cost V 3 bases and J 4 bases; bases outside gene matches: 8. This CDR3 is CASSSQGGGSYGYTF. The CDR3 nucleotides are TGCGCCAGCAGCTCACAGGGGGGAGGTAGCTATGGCTACACCTTC.

In nucleotides, the CDR3 is TGTGCCAGCAGTTACTCCGAGCTAGCGGGAGTTCAGTCGGACTACAATGAGCAGTTCTTC. Translation gives CASSYSELAGVQSDYNEQFF. The chain joins TRBV6-2 or TRBV6-3 to TRBJ2-1; 10 bases match TRBD2. V gave up 0 bases and J gave up 3 bases; unmatched junction bases: 14. The CDR3 length is 20 residues. Germline CDR1 is MNHEY and CDR2 is SVGEGT.

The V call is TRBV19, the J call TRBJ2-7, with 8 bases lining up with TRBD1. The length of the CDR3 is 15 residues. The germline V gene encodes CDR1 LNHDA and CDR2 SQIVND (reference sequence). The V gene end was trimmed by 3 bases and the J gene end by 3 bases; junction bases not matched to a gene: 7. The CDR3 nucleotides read TGTGCCAGTAGTATCGCGAGGGGGACAGGCTACGAGCAGTACTTC. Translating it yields CASSIARGTGYEQYF.

The CDR3 loop reads CASSFLGGRGGEKLFF. The CDR3 DNA reads TGCGCCAGCAGCTTTCTAGGGGGGCGCGGTGGTGAAAAACTGTTTTTT. V gene TRBV5-1 combines with J gene TRBJ1-4, with a possible D match to TRBD1 (6 bases). Trimming removed 2 bases from V and 7 bases from J, with 18 bases in between. Germline V gives CDR1 SGHRS, CDR2 YFSETQ. The CDR3 runs to 16 residues.

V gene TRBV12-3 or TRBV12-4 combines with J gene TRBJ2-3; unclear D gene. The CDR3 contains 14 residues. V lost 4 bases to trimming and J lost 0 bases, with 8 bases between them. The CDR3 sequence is CASSSQVSTDTQYF. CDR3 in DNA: TGTGCCAGCAGTTCTCAGGTTAGCACAGATACGCAGTATTTT.

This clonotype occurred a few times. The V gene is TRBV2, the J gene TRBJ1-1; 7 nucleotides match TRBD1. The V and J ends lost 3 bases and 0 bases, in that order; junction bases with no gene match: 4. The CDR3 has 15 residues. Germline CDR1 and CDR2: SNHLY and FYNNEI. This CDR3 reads CASSESQGMNTEAFF. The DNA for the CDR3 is TGTGCCAGCAGTGAGTCACAGGGGATGAACACTGAAGCTTTCTTT.

CDR3: CSARDLSPDTEAFF. DNA of the CDR3: TGCAGTGCTAGAGATCTTTCCCCAGACACTGAAGCTTTCTTT. The J gene is TRBJ1-1, the V gene TRBV20-1; D unclear. The ends were cut back, 0 bases at V and 3 bases at J, with 11 bases in the middle. The CDR3 runs 14 residues. Germline assignment: CDR1 DFQATT and CDR2 SNEGSKA (reference sequence).

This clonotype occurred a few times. The CDR3 protein is CASSLAAGRTGELFF. The CDR3 region has the DNA TGCGCCAGCAGCTTGGCAGCAGGGAGGACCGGGGAGCTGTTTTTT. V gene TRBV5-1 combines with J gene TRBJ2-2, with D possibly being TRBD2 (6 bases). Trimming removed 0 bases at V and 5 bases at J, with 11 bases between. The CDR3 totals 15 residues. The germline gives CDR1 SGHRS, CDR2 YFSETQ.

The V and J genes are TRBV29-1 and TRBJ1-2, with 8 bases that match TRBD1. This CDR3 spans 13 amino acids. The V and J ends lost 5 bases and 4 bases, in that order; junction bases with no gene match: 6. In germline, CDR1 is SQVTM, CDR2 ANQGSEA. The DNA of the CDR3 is TGCAGCGTTAGCACAGGGGGGACCTATGGCTACACCTTC. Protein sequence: CSVSTGGTYGYTF. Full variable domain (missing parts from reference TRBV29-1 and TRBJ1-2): SAVISQKPSRDICQRGTSLTIQCQVDSQVTMMFWYRQQPGQSLTLIATANQGSEATYESGFVIDKFPISRPNLTFSTLTVSNMSPEDSSIYLCSVSTGGTYGYTFGSGTRLTVV.

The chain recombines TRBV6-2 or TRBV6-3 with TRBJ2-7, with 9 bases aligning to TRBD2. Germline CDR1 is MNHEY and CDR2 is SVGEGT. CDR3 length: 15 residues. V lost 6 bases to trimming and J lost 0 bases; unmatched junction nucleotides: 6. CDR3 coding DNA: TGTGCCAGCAGAAGGACTAGCGAAAGCTCCTACGAGCAGTACTTC. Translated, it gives CASRRTSESSYEQYF.

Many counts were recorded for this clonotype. CDR3 protein: CASSQVGRASEAFF. CDR3 nucleotides: TGTGCCAGCAGCCAAGTGGGACGGGCTTCCGAAGCTTTCTTT. The rearrangement links TRBV3-1 to TRBJ1-1; D perhaps matches TRBD1 (5 bases). The CDR3 has 14 residues. Trimming removed 1 base from V and 8 bases from J, with 14 bases in between. Germline assignment: CDR1 LGHDT and CDR2 YNNKEL (reference sequence). Together with reference TRBV3-1 and TRBJ1-1, the CDR3 gives the full variable domain: DTAVSQTPKYLVTQMGNDKSIKCEQNLGHDTMYWYKQDSKKFLKIMFSYNNKELIINETVPNRFSPKSPDKAHLNLHINSLELGDSAVYFCASSQVGRASEAFFGQGTRLTVV.

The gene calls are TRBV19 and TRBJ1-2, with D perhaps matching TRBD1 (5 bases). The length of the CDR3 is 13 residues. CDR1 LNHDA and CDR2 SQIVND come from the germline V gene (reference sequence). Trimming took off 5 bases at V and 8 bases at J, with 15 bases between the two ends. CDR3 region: CASSARTQGGYTF. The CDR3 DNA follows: TGTGCCAGTAGTGCCCGGACACAAGGAGGCTACACCTTC.

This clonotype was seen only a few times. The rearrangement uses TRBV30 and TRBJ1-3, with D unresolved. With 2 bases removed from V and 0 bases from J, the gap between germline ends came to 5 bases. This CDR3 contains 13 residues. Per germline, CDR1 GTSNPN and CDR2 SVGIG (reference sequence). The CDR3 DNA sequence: TGTGCCTGGAGTAGGGACTCTGGAAACACCATATATTTT. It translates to CAWSRDSGNTIYF.

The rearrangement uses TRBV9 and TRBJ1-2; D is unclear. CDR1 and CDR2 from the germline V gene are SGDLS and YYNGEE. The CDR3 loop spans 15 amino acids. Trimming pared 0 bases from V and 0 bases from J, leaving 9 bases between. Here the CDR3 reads CASSVEARANYGYTF. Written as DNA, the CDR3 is TGTGCCAGCAGCGTAGAGGCCCGAGCTAACTATGGCTACACCTTC.

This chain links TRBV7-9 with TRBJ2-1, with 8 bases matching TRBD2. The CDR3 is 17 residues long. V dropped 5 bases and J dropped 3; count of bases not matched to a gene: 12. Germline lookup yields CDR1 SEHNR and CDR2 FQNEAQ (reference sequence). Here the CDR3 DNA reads TGTGCCAGCAGCCCCCCCCTAGCGGGCTCCCTCTACAATGAGCAGTTCTTC. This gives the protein CASSPPLAGSLYNEQFF. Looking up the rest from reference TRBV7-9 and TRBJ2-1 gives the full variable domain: DTGVSQNPRHKITKRGQNVTFRCDPISEHNRLYWYRQTLGQGPEFLTYFQNEAQLEKSRLLSDRFSAERPKGSFSTLEIQRTEQGDSAMYLCASSPPLAGSLYNEQFFGPGTRLTVL.

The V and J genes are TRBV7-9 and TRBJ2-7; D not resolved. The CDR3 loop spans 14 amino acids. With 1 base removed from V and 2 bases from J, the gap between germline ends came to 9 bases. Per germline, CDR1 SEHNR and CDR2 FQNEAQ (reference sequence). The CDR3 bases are TGTGCCAGCAGCTTAGGTGCGCAGACCTACGAGCAGTACTTC. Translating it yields CASSLGAQTYEQYF. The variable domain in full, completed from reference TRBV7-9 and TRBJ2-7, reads DTGVSQNPRHKITKRGQNVTFRCDPISEHNRLYWYRQTLGQGPEFLTYFQNEAQLEKSRLLSDRFSAERPKGSFSTLEIQRTEQGDSAMYLCASSLGAQTYEQYFGPGTRLTVT.

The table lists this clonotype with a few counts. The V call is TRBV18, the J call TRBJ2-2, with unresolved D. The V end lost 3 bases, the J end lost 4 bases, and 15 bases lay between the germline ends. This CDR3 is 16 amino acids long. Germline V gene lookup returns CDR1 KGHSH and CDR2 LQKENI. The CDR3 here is CASSPVGSFTTGELFF. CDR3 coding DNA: TGTGCCAGCTCACCGGTCGGCAGTTTCACCACCGGGGAGCTGTTTTTT.

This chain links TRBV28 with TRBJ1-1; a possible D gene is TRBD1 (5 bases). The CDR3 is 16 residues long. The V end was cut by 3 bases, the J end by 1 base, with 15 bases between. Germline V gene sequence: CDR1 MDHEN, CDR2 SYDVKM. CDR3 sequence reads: CASSFLLPTENTEAFF. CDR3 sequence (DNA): TGTGCCAGCAGTTTTCTCCTTCCGACAGAGAACACTGAAGCTTTCTTT.